This TCR beta chain is from a study of blood T cell repertoires in COVID-19. Overall study context: Some COVID-19 samples were acute and others convalescent; all came from the United States, Italy and Spain.

Germline V gene data show CDR1 as SGHNT and CDR2 as YYREEE (reference sequence). This CDR3 has 15 amino acids. Trimming at V came to 4 bases and at J to 8 bases, leaving 8 bases not matched to a gene. Here immunoSEQ multiplex PCR was the method, and the copy in TCRdb shows in-frame clones only, minus some. The data hold over 250,000 clones, with under 90% observed a single time. This clone was observed a single time. Sequencing was performed on PBMCs or T cells enriched from blood (not recorded which). V gene TRBV5-4 combines with J gene TRBJ2-1; TRBD2 matches 11 bases. This clonotype was sampled from a man aged 25 to 45 with acute COVID-19. The CDR3 spells CASSPTSGSLDEQFF. For the CDR3, the DNA is TGTGCCAGCAGCCCCACTAGCGGGAGTCTGGATGAGCAGTTCTTC.